The present TCR beta chain was sequenced within a study of T cell changes during pregnancy in multiple sclerosis. This CDR3 is 16 amino acids long. Trimming took 2 bases from V and 5 from J; bases not matched to a gene: 3. CDR1 and CDR2 from the germline V gene are MGHDK and SYGVNS. TCRdb keeps only in-frame clones here, not all; method: immunoSEQ multiplex PCR. Of under 55,000 clones in the sample, around nine tenths were seen once. This receptor was taken from a female donor in good health, enrolled as a control in a pregnancy study. The gene calls are TRBV25-1 and TRBJ2-1, with TRBD2 identical over 13 bases. Source: CD4+ T cells from peripheral blood mononuclear cells, taken after pregnancy. The CDR3 region has the DNA TGTGCCAGCAGTGAAGCCGGGACTAGCGGGGACAATGAGCAGTTCTTC. Its translation: CASSEAGTSGDNEQFF.